The clone carrying this T cell receptor beta chain has at least ten counts. Its cognate antigen is unknown. The data stem from a study of T cell repertoires in cytomegalovirus infection. A single record per CDR3 protein comes from TCRdb applying MiXCR to the reads. The profile shows 55,000 to 70,000 distinct CDR3 sequences, 20% to 25% of them singletons. The CDR3 covers 15 residues. J gave up 10 bases and V 6 bases, and 14 bases lay outside the gene matches. Germline CDR1 reads MNHEY; CDR2 reads SMNVEV (reference sequence). The TCR was taken from a human donor in good health (CMV status not recorded). Some clones in this sample may be carry-over from other donors' samples. Sequences were obtained from PBMCs, sequenced either directly or after in vitro stimulation (not recorded which). The rearrangement links TRBV27 to TRBJ2-1; 8 bases agree with TRBD2. The CDR3 is CASRVPGLARLEQFF. The DNA of the CDR3 is TGTGCCAGCAGAGTTCCCGGACTAGCTCGTCTCGAGCAGTTCTTC.